The clone carrying this T cell receptor (beta chain) appeared once. In the authors' methods: Researchers report that nucleated cell counts were estimated from reference gene primer amplification. Measured with immunoSEQ multiplex PCR; TCRdb has only the in-frame clones, and not every one. That table supplies the V and J calls and clone size; D and trimming were determined from the DNA. Of under 250,000 clones in the sample, about 82% are singletons; the top ten hold approximately 5%. The Seattle patients, enrolled during active infection, were followed longitudinally. Losses at the gene ends were 4 bases for V and 4 bases for J; bases not matched to a gene: 13. Germline V CDR1 and CDR2: LNHDA, SQIVND (reference sequence). The CDR3 is made up of 17 amino acids. The data stem from a study of blood T cell repertoires in COVID-19. Study as a whole: From T cells, B-cell-depleted T cells, or PBMCs came the material, which was cDNA or gDNA.

Sequencing was performed on peripheral blood. V usage is TRBV19 and J usage is TRBJ1-5; 7 nucleotides line up with TRBD1. The receptor comes from a woman over 75 with COVID-19, enrolled during active disease. The CDR3 bases are TGTGCCAGTAGTAAAATAGGGACAGCCTCTACTAATCAGCCCCAGCATTTT. Translating gives CASSKIGTASTNQPQHF.